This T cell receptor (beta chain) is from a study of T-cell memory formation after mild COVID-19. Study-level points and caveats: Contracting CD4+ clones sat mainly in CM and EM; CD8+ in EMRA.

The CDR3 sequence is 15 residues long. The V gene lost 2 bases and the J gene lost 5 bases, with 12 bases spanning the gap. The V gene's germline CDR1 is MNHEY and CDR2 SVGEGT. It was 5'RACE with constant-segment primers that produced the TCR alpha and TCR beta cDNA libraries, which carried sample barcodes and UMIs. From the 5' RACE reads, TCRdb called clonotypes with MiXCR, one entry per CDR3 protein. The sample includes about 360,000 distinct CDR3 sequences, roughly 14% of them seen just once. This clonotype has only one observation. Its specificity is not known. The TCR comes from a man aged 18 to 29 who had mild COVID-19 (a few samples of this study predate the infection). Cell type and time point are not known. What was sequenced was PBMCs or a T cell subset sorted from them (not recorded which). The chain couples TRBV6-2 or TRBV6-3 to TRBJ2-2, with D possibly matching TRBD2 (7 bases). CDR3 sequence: CASSYRGGWTGELFF. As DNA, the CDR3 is TGTGCCAGCAGTTACCGCGGGGGCTGGACCGGGGAGCTGTTTTTT.